Following are 18 T cell receptor beta chains from one sample sequenced in a study of blood T cells in healthy people across ages. Next came a second PCR, run for about 7 to 12 cycles, which used a sample-barcoded 5' primer along with a J-beta primer mix. MiXCR, run by TCRdb on the 5' RACE reads, gives a single entry per CDR3 protein. This table has 650,000 to 1,000,000 distinct CDR3 sequences, approximately 35% appearing once. The sample taken for sequencing was blood. All receptors derive from a man younger than 35 in good health.

This clonotype appeared a few times. The rearrangement links TRBV7-9 to TRBJ2-1; D gene uncertain. Trimming removed 5 bases at V and 2 bases at J, with 10 bases between. Germline CDR1 reads SEHNR; CDR2 reads FQNEAQ (reference sequence). The CDR3 extends over 14 amino acids. CDR3 residues: CASSPVVAYNEQFF. CDR3 bases: TGTGCCAGCAGCCCCGTTGTCGCCTACAATGAGCAGTTCTTC.

The chain uses TRBV30 and TRBJ2-1; 8 nucleotides match TRBD2. The CDR3 totals 17 residues. The J segment lost 10 bases and the V segment lost 3 bases, leaving 20 bases of the junction unmatched. CDR1 and CDR2 (germline): GTSNPN, SVGIG (reference sequence). The CDR3 coding sequence is TGTGCCTGGAGCGCCATAAGAGTCCCGGGGGGGGCCTACGAGCAGTTCTTC. Residues: CAWSAIRVPGGAYEQFF.

This sequence joins TRBV10-3 and TRBJ1-6, with TRBD1 as a possible D gene (6 bases). The CDR3 loop spans 16 amino acids. Trimming left V 3 bases short and J 8 bases short, with 17 bases between. Looked up from germline, CDR1 is ENHRY and CDR2 is SYGVKD. The CDR3 DNA reads as TGTGCCATCAGTGAAATCAGCGGACAGTATGATTCACCCCTCCACTTT. As protein: CAISEISGQYDSPLHF.

The chain joins TRBV5-5 to TRBJ1-2, with D hard to call. CDR1 is SGHKS, CDR2 YYEKEE, per germline (reference sequence). V lost 6 bases to trimming and J lost 4 bases, with 19 bases between them. CDR3 length equals 15 residues. The CDR3 sequence: CASNRDGGLAYGYTF. The CDR3 coding sequence is TGTGCCAGCAATCGGGATGGAGGCTTGGCCTATGGCTACACCTTC.

The sample holds a few counts of this clonotype. J is TRBJ1-2 and V is TRBV2; D uncertain. Germline CDR1 is SNHLY and CDR2 is FYNNEI. Trimming removed 6 bases at V and 11 bases at J, with 16 bases between. The CDR3 runs 12 residues. The CDR3 coding sequence is TGTGCCAGCAGCCTCACTCCGCCCCGTTACACCTTC. This translates into CASSLTPPRYTF.

As regards this clonotype: This may stem from a read error, because a much larger clone lies one nucleotide away. The chain has TRBV2 and TRBJ2-1; D gene unclear. The end of the DNA aligns better with TRBJ2-7, so the J call may be wrong. CDR1 and CDR2 (germline): SNHLY, FYNNEI. CDR3 length equals 13 residues. The CDR3 is CASKTRVLNEQYF. The CDR3 DNA reads as TGTGCCAGCAAGACCCGCGTTCTTAATGAGCAGTACTTC.

This chain joins TRBV14 and TRBJ2-5; 7 nucleotides align to TRBD2. V was clipped by 4 bases and J by 11 bases; unmatched bases: 13. This CDR3 spans 14 amino acids. Germline V lookup: CDR1 SGHDN, CDR2 FVKESK. The CDR3 nucleotides are TGTGCCAGCAGCCTCCTGACCCCTCCGCGGGAGCAGTACTTC. Encoded protein: CASSLLTPPREQYF.

This sequence joins TRBV5-1 and TRBJ2-7; D may correspond to TRBD1 or TRBD2 (5 bases each). The V gene's germline CDR1 is SGHRS and CDR2 YFSETQ. V shed 0 bases and J shed 4 bases, with 11 bases lying between them. CDR3 length: 14 residues. CDR3 in amino acids: CASSLEGTRYEQYF. As DNA, the CDR3 is TGCGCCAGCAGCTTGGAGGGGACGCGATACGAGCAGTACTTC.

This clonotype has just a few counts. The chain joins TRBV20-1 to TRBJ1-5; D is unclear. The length of the CDR3 is 15 residues. V lost 5 bases and J lost 1, with 15 bases in between. Looked up from germline, CDR1 is DFQATT and CDR2 is SNEGSKA (reference sequence). CDR3 sequence: CSAPSGGASNQPQHF. The CDR3 nucleotides are TGCAGTGCTCCAAGCGGAGGAGCGAGCAATCAGCCCCAGCATTTT.

This chain links TRBV7-2 with TRBJ1-5; D remains unclear. The CDR3 is made up of 12 amino acids. Trimming left V 1 base short and J 7 bases short, with 5 bases between. The germline V gene encodes CDR1 SGHTA and CDR2 FQGNSA. Here the CDR3 DNA reads TGTGCCAGCAGCTTAGTAGAGCAGCCCCAGCATTTT. This encodes CASSLVEQPQHF.

Details on this clonotype: The junction shows a germline mismatch at one end, possibly a read error. The chain is built from TRBV7-9 and TRBJ2-3; D unresolved. Germline V gene data show CDR1 as SEHNR and CDR2 as FQNEAQ (reference sequence). The length of the CDR3 is 14 residues. CDR3 residues: CASGLTETTDTQYF. The CDR3 bases are TGTGCCAGCGGCTTAACAGAAACCACAGATACGCAGTATTTT.

The chain recombines TRBV7-8 with TRBJ1-5, with D perhaps TRBD1 (5 bases). Per germline, CDR1 SGHVS and CDR2 FQNEAQ. This CDR3 region has 15 residues. Trimming pared 0 bases from V and 5 bases from J, leaving 11 bases between. The CDR3 region has the DNA TGTGCCAGCAGCTTAGCGGAGGGAGGGGATCAGCCCCAGCATTTT. Protein: CASSLAEGGDQPQHF.

This clonotype was observed a handful of times. This may be a read error, as it is one base from a much larger clone. The chain has TRBV12-3 or TRBV12-4 and TRBJ2-3, with a tentative D call TRBD2 (7 bases). This CDR3 has 15 amino acids. The V end was cut by 5 bases, the J end by 0 bases, with 12 bases between. The CDR3 is CASSPQGGSTDTQYF. The CDR3 DNA reads as TGTGCCAGCAGTCCACAGGGAGGGAGCACAGATACGCAGTATTTT.

In this sample, this clonotype turned up a few times. The chain joins TRBV5-1 to TRBJ1-4; 8 nucleotides align to TRBD1. Germline-derived CDR1 and CDR2 are SGHRS and YFSETQ. CDR3 length: 16 residues. V lost 3 bases and J lost 7; bases outside the gene matches: 11. The CDR3 DNA reads TGCGCCAGCAGCTCTTCTAACAGGGGGAGAGGTGAAAAACTGTTTTTT. This translates into CASSSSNRGRGEKLFF.

This clonotype was counted many times. V gene TRBV10-3 combines with J gene TRBJ1-1; unclear D gene. The CDR3 totals 15 residues. The germline gives CDR1 ENHRY, CDR2 SYGVKD. With 0 bases removed from V and 1 base from J, the gap between germline ends came to 9 bases. The CDR3 reads CAISESGKSNTEAFF. The CDR3 region has the DNA TGTGCCATCAGTGAGTCGGGGAAATCGAACACTGAAGCTTTCTTT.

The chain recombines TRBV18 with TRBJ2-7; 7 bases map to TRBD1. The CDR3 runs to 13 residues. The junction had 8 bases not matched to a gene; V was cut back by 7 bases and J by 5 bases. CDR1 KGHSH and CDR2 LQKENI come from the germline V gene. The CDR3 nucleotides read TGTGCCAGCTTTGAGACAGGGTGGCACGAGCAGTACTTC. Residues: CASFETGWHEQYF.

The table lists this clonotype with a few counts. The chain links TRBV5-1 to TRBJ1-4; no reliable D call. The germline V gene encodes CDR1 SGHRS and CDR2 YFSETQ. The CDR3 is 15 amino acids. V was pared by 3 bases and J by 4 bases, with 13 bases between. CDR3 sequence (DNA): TGCGCCAGCAGCTCGGGCGGCGACCTTAATGAAAAACTGTTTTTT. It encodes CASSSGGDLNEKLFF.

The CDR3, as DNA: TGTGCCAGCAGTTCGGGGGGACAGGGTACCGGGGAGCTGTTTTTT. Its protein product is CASSSGGQGTGELFF. V gene TRBV12-3 or TRBV12-4 combines with J gene TRBJ2-2; TRBD1 agrees at 9 bases. This CDR3 has 15 residues. The V segment lost 4 bases and the J segment 5 bases; nucleotides outside the gene matches: 5.